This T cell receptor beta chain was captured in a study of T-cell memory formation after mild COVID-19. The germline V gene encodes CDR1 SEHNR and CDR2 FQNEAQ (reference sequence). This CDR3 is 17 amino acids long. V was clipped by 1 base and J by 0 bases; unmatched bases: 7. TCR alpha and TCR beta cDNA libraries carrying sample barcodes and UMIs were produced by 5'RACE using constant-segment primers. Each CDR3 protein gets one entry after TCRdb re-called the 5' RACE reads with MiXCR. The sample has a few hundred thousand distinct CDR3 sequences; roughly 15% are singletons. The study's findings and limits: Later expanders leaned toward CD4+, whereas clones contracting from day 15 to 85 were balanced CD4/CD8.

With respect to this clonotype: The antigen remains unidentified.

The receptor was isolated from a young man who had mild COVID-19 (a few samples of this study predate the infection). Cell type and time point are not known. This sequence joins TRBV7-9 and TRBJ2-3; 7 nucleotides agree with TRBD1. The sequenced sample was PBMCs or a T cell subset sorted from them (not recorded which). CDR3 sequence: CASSLDDRAMSTDTQYF. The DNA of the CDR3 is TGTGCCAGCAGCTTAGACGACAGGGCCATGAGCACAGATACGCAGTATTTT. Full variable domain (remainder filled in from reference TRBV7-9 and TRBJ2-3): DTGVSQNPRHKITKRGQNVTFRCDPISEHNRLYWYRQTLGQGPEFLTYFQNEAQLEKSRLLSDRFSAERPKGSFSTLEIQRTEQGDSAMYLCASSLDDRAMSTDTQYFGPGTRLTVL.